This T cell receptor beta chain was profiled in a study of Ad26.COV2.S vaccination and SARS-CoV-2 variants. Sequencing used immunoSEQ multiplex PCR; TCRdb keeps in-frame clones, though not all of them. The sample shows 350,000 to 450,000 clones, around 82% of them seen only once. The treatment is: some 19 received Ad26.COV2.S at low or high dose, single or two shots; about five received placebo; per-sample allocation not given. Specimen acquisition occurred on day 63 following the initial vaccine or placebo injection. The individual, an adult aged 18-55 years, was a donor in Boston. Ad26 vector vaccine expressed Wuhan-strain SARS-CoV-2 spike. V was shortened by 8 bases and J by 0 bases, with 5 bases between the two germline ends. Germline loops: CDR1 SGHVS, CDR2 FQNEAQ. The CDR3 spans 12 residues.

The sequence was obtained from a person between 18 and 65 years old who received the Ad26.COV2.S COVID-19 vaccine or a placebo. Specimen: peripheral blood, collected in a trial of Ad26.COV2.S vaccine versus placebo. J is TRBJ2-1 and V is TRBV7-8; the D is unclear. CDR3 region: CASRSSYNEQFF. CDR3 coding DNA: TGTGCCAGCCGAAGCTCCTACAATGAGCAGTTCTTC. Using reference TRBV7-8 and TRBJ2-1 for the parts outside the CDR3, the full variable domain is GAGVSQSPRYKVAKRGQDVALRCDPISGHVSLFWYQQALGQGPEFLTYFQNEAQLDKSGLPSDRFFAERPEGSVSTLKIQRTQQEDSAVYLCASRSSYNEQFFGPGTRLTVL.